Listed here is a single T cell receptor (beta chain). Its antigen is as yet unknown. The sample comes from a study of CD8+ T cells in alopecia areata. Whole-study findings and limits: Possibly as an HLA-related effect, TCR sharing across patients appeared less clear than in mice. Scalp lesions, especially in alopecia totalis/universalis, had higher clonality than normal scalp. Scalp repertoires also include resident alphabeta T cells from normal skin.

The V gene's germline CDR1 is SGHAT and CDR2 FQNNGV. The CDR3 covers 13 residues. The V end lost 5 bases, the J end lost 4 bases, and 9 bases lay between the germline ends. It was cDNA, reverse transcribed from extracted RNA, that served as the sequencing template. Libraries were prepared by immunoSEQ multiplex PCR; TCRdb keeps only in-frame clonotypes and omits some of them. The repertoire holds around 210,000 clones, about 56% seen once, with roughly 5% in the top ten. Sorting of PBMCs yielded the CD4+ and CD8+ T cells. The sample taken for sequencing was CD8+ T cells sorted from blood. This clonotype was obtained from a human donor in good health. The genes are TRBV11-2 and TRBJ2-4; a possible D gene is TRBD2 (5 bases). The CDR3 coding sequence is TGTGCCAGCAGCCTGCCGGGGAAAAACATTCAGTACTTC. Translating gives CASSLPGKNIQYF.